Listed below are T cell receptor beta chains from one sample, sequenced in a study of T cell responses to AZD1222 COVID-19 vaccine. Using immunoSEQ multiplex PCR, the repertoire was profiled, and TCRdb retains in-frame clones only, with some absent. The table shows roughly 97,000 clones, with approximately 90% occurring only once. Sample: peripheral blood, taken on day 0 of AZD1222 vaccination. These TCRs come from an adult in good health. Each CDR3 is given with its conserved first and last residue. D genes are given only for firm matches. Only part of the rows carry a size: once, few, many, or a class if the clone is expanded.

v_gene,abundance,d_gene,j_gene,CDR3nt,CDR3aa
TRBV28,-,-,TRBJ1-6,TGTGCCACCAACGTAAACCGGGATCCCCTCCACTTT,CATNVNRDPLHF
TRBV5-4,-,TRBD1,TRBJ2-7,TGTGCCAGCAGCTCGGGACAGGGGGCCTCCTACGAGCAGTACTTC,CASSSGQGASYEQYF
TRBV7-2,once,TRBD1,TRBJ2-2,TGTGCCAGCAGCTTAGTCCCCCAGGGGGTCATCACCGGGGAGCTGTTTTTT,CASSLVPQGVITGELFF
TRBV4-3,-,TRBD2,TRBJ2-7,TGCGCCAGCAGCCAAGCTAGCGGGGGCTCCTACGAGCAGTACTTC,CASSQASGGSYEQYF
TRBV7-2,-,TRBD2,TRBJ2-3,TGTGCCAGCAGCCCTCAGGGGCGGGGGGGTCTCTCTACGCAGTATTTT,CASSPQGRGGLSTQYF
TRBV18,-,-,TRBJ1-3,TGTGCCAGCTCACCTGAAACCTCTGGAAACACCATATATTTT,CASSPETSGNTIYF
TRBV7-9,once,TRBD2,TRBJ2-5,TGTGCCAGCAGCTTGAATTGGCGGGAGGGACGGGAGACCCAGTACTTC,CASSLNWREGRETQYF
TRBV18,once,-,TRBJ2-5,TGTGCCAGCTCACCCCTGGGGGGACTCCAAGAGACCCAGTACTTC,CASSPLGGLQETQYF
TRBV5-1,-,TRBD1,TRBJ1-3,TGCGCCAGCAGCTCATCACAGGGGCCTGGAAACACCATATATTTT,CASSSSQGPGNTIYF
TRBV10-3,-,-,TRBJ1-5,TGTGCCATCAGTGAAGGGCACCTAAATCAGCCCCAGCATTTT,CAISEGHLNQPQHF
TRBV2,once,TRBD2,TRBJ2-7,TGTGCCAGCAGGGACGGGACTAGCGGTGGGCAGTACTTC,CASRDGTSGGQYF
TRBV7-2,-,-,TRBJ2-2,TGTGCCAGCAGCACTGGGGCCTCCTGGGGCGGGGAGCTGTTTTTT,CASSTGASWGGELFF
TRBV10-3,-,-,TRBJ1-2,TGTGCCATCAGTGAGGGGTCGTCTGGCTACACCTTC,CAISEGSSGYTF
TRBV4-2,-,TRBD1,TRBJ2-7,TGTGCCAGCAGCCAAGGCCCGGGACAGGGGGCCTACGAGCAGTACTTC,CASSQGPGQGAYEQYF
TRBV19,-,TRBD2,TRBJ2-1,TGTGCCAGTAAAACCGGGAGGGCCAGTGAGCAGTTCTTC,CASKTGRASEQFF
TRBV2,-,TRBD1,TRBJ1-5,TGTGCCAGCGGGGACAGGGGGCGAGTTCAGCCCCAGCATTTT,CASGDRGRVQPQHF